Below, 30 T cell receptor beta chains from the same sample are listed, as sequenced in a study of shared clonotypes between healthy human individuals. The data were produced by immunoSEQ multiplex PCR, yet TCRdb's version contains in-frame clones alone and is incomplete. The sample has more than 1,200,000 clones; around 98.5% are singletons. The sample taken for sequencing was naive CD4+ T cells sorted from blood. Subset here: CD45RA+ positively selected. Source of these receptors: a man aged 30-40 years in good health.

V gene TRBV2 combines with J gene TRBJ2-7; 8 bases map to TRBD2. There are 14 residues in the CDR3. Germline CDR1 and CDR2: SNHLY and FYNNEI. J gave up 2 bases and V 7 bases, and 7 bases lay outside the gene matches. The CDR3 sequence: CASTPREGAYEQYF. CDR3 DNA: TGTGCCAGCACCCCCCGGGAGGGCGCCTACGAGCAGTACTTC.

The CDR3, as DNA: TGTGCCAGCAGTTACTTACCGGGACAGGGGGCCAACGAGCAGTACTTC. Translated: CASSYLPGQGANEQYF. This sequence joins TRBV6-5 and TRBJ2-7, with TRBD1 matching over 12 bases. V was pared by 1 base and J by 5 bases, with 6 bases of the junction left unmatched. The CDR3 covers 16 residues. The germline V gene has CDR1 MNHEY and CDR2 SVGAGI.

The chain joins TRBV2 to TRBJ1-1, with TRBD1 matching 9 bases. The CDR3 totals 15 residues. Germline V CDR1 and CDR2: SNHLY, FYNNEI. J lost 5 bases, V lost 4 bases, and 8 bases had no gene match. This CDR3 reads CASSVQGTGTTEAFF. The DNA for the CDR3 is TGTGCCAGCAGTGTTCAGGGGACAGGGACAACTGAAGCTTTCTTT.

V usage is TRBV7-9 and J usage is TRBJ1-5, with D maybe TRBD1 (5 bases). Germline V gene data show CDR1 as SEHNR and CDR2 as FQNEAQ (reference sequence). V was clipped by 0 bases and J by 11 bases, with 23 bases between them. This CDR3 is 17 amino acids long. CDR3 nucleotide sequence: TGTGCCAGCAGCTTAGCGGCCCCCCGACAGCCCCTATCAGCCCAGCATTTT. Its protein is CASSLAAPRQPLSAQHF.

CDR3 nucleotides: TGTGCCAGCAGATTGACAGGGAATGAAGCTTTCTTT. Residues: CASRLTGNEAFF. This chain links TRBV28 with TRBJ1-1; 7 bases fit TRBD1. V dropped 6 bases and J dropped 7; count of bases not matched to a gene: 5. The CDR3 length is 12 residues. CDR1 and CDR2 (germline): MDHEN, SYDVKM.

The chain employs TRBV5-1 and TRBJ2-1; D is possibly TRBD2 (5 bases). CDR3 length: 18 amino acids. Trimming cost V 0 bases and J 0 bases, with 16 bases left between them. Per the germline V gene, CDR1 is SGHRS and CDR2 is YFSETQ. The CDR3 DNA reads TGCGCCAGCAGCTTGGGGCTAGCTGGTTGGGGCTCCTACAATGAGCAGTTCTTC. As protein: CASSLGLAGWGSYNEQFF.

The J gene is TRBJ2-2, the V gene TRBV5-1; 10 nucleotides line up with TRBD2. CDR1 SGHRS and CDR2 YFSETQ come from the germline V gene. The ends lost 0 bases at V and 6 bases at J; junction bases unmatched: 8. The CDR3 is 17 amino acids. DNA of the CDR3: TGCGCCAGCAGCTTGGAGCGGCTAGCGGGAGTGGCCGGGGAGCTGTTTTTT. This translates into CASSLERLAGVAGELFF.

This clone has only one observation. This sequence joins TRBV6-1 and TRBJ1-1; TRBD1 might be the D (5 bases). This CDR3 region has 14 residues. CDR1 and CDR2 (germline): MNHNS, SASEGT. V gave up 10 bases and J gave up 1 base, with 16 bases separating them. CDR3 amino acids: CATQGRSRNTEAFF. The CDR3 nucleotides are TGTGCCACCCAGGGAAGGAGTCGGAACACTGAAGCTTTCTTT.

V gene TRBV12-5 combines with J gene TRBJ2-1; 9 bases agree with TRBD1. The length of the CDR3 is 18 residues. V lost 0 bases, J lost 2 bases, and 8 bases stayed unmatched. Germline loops: CDR1 LGHNT, CDR2 FRNRAP. The CDR3 DNA reads TGTGCTAGTGGTTTGGTACTCGGACAGGGGAGCGCCTACAATGAGCAGTTCTTC. Its translation is CASGLVLGQGSAYNEQFF.

The J gene is TRBJ1-2, the V gene TRBV18; unclear D gene. The CDR3 covers 14 residues. Germline CDR1 and CDR2: KGHSH and LQKENI. The V end was cut by 2 bases, the J end by 4 bases, with 11 bases between. CDR3 in amino acids: CASSPGDGSYGYTF. CDR3 in DNA: TGTGCCAGCTCACCAGGGGATGGGAGCTATGGCTACACCTTC.

This clone was recorded once. The chain combines TRBV6-5 with TRBJ2-2; TRBD1 matches 11 bases. J gave up 4 bases and V 6 bases, and 7 bases lay outside the gene matches. CDR3 length equals 16 residues. Germline CDR1 MNHEY, CDR2 SVGAGI. The DNA of the CDR3 is TGTGCCAGCAGGTACCCCGGGACAGGGGGCACCGGGGAGCTGTTTTTT. This gives the protein CASRYPGTGGTGELFF.

A note on this clone: The sample contains more than one DNA sequence encoding this CDR3. The genes are TRBV19 and TRBJ1-5, with a possible D match to TRBD1 (5 bases). V was pared by 4 bases and J by 1 base, with 8 bases between. Germline assignment: CDR1 LNHDA and CDR2 SQIVND (reference sequence). This CDR3 spans 14 amino acids. As DNA, the CDR3 is TGTGCCAGTAGTAGGTCAGGGAGCAATCAGCCCCAGCATTTT. Its protein product is CASSRSGSNQPQHF. Together with reference TRBV19 and TRBJ1-5, the CDR3 gives the full variable domain: DGGITQSPKYLFRKEGQNVTLSCEQNLNHDAMYWYRQDPGQGLRLIYYSQIVNDFQKGDIAEGYSVSREKKESFPLTVTSAQKNPTAFYLCASSRSGSNQPQHFGDGTRLSIL.

The chain couples TRBV11-2 to TRBJ2-7; no reliable D call. The length of the CDR3 is 14 residues. The V and J ends lost 3 bases and 2 bases respectively, with 11 bases between them. Germline lookup yields CDR1 SGHAT and CDR2 FQNNGV. This CDR3 reads CASSFRSSTYEQYF. The CDR3 region has the DNA TGTGCCAGCAGCTTCCGCTCCAGTACCTACGAGCAGTACTTC.

The V and J genes are TRBV2 and TRBJ1-2, with TRBD1 identical over 7 bases. CDR1 SNHLY and CDR2 FYNNEI come from the germline V gene. CDR3 length: 12 amino acids. V shed 6 bases and J 8 bases; nucleotides not matched to a gene: 6. The chain's CDR3 is CASSTGVGGYTF. The DNA for the CDR3 is TGTGCCAGCAGCACAGGGGTGGGGGGCTACACCTTC.

The gene calls are TRBV11-2 and TRBJ2-1, with a tentative D call TRBD1 (6 bases). Between the trimmed V and J ends, which lost 3 bases and 8 bases, there was a span of 17 bases. The CDR3 sequence is 15 residues long. Germline-derived CDR1 and CDR2 are SGHAT and FQNNGV. The CDR3 here is CASSLSPTGSYEQFF. As DNA, the CDR3 is TGTGCCAGCAGCTTGTCCCCTACAGGGTCCTATGAGCAGTTCTTC.

In this sample, this clone turned up once. The J gene is TRBJ2-5, the V gene TRBV30, with D possibly being TRBD1 or TRBD2 (5 bases each). Trimming removed 1 base from V and 3 bases from J, with 12 bases in between. Germline values: CDR1 GTSNPN, CDR2 SVGIG (reference sequence). This CDR3 contains 14 residues. CDR3 region: CAWSGVGGEETQYF. The DNA for the CDR3 is TGTGCCTGGAGTGGGGTTGGGGGAGAAGAGACCCAGTACTTC.

V usage is TRBV27 and J usage is TRBJ1-5, with D possibly TRBD1 on 5 matching bases. The CDR3 length is 16 residues. The V end lost 4 bases, the J end lost 0 bases, and 13 bases lay between the germline ends. Germline CDR1 is MNHEY and CDR2 is SMNVEV (reference sequence). CDR3 coding DNA: TGTGCCAGCAGTTCGATGGGGCAGTATAGCAATCAGCCCCAGCATTTT. Translating gives CASSSMGQYSNQPQHF.

V and J are TRBV9 and TRBJ2-5, with 8 bases fitting TRBD1. Trimming removed 0 bases from V and 4 bases from J; junction bases left unmatched: 8. Germline CDR1 and CDR2: SGDLS and YYNGEE. The CDR3 is made up of 16 amino acids. CDR3 sequence: CASSVEVRGRGETQYF. The CDR3 DNA reads TGTGCCAGCAGCGTAGAGGTCAGGGGGCGTGGAGAGACCCAGTACTTC.

The rearrangement joins TRBV13 to TRBJ1-1, with D perhaps TRBD1 (5 bases). CDR1 and CDR2 (germline): PRHDT, FYEKMQ (reference sequence). V lost 5 bases and J lost 1, with 20 bases in between. The CDR3 consists of 17 residues. The CDR3 DNA reads TGTGCCAGCAGCCGAGAGTTGGGGGGACGTTCGAACACTGAAGCTTTCTTT. Protein product: CASSRELGGRSNTEAFF.

The CDR3 protein is CASSFPTREQYF. For the CDR3, the DNA is TGCGCCAGCAGCTTCCCGACTCGCGAGCAGTACTTC. The chain employs TRBV5-1 and TRBJ2-7; D is unclear. Germline CDR1 SGHRS, CDR2 YFSETQ. This CDR3 is built from 12 residues. V was cut by 2 bases and J by 6 bases, with 9 bases left in between.

This chain uses TRBV15 with TRBJ2-5; D is unresolved. Germline loops: CDR1 LNHNV, CDR2 YYDKDF (reference sequence). The CDR3 consists of 15 residues. The V end was cut by 0 bases, the J end by 1 base, with 9 bases between. This CDR3 is CATSRDTDIQETQYF. For the CDR3, the DNA is TGTGCCACCAGCAGAGACACAGACATCCAAGAGACCCAGTACTTC.

V gene TRBV27 combines with J gene TRBJ1-2, with D possibly being TRBD1 (5 bases). CDR1 is MNHEY and CDR2 is SMNVEV in the germline V gene (reference sequence). The CDR3 has 15 residues. V was shortened by 7 bases and J by 1 base, with 16 bases between the two germline ends. Written as DNA, the CDR3 is TGTGCCAGCACCCGCGATGGGACGCTTAACTATGGCTACACCTTC. Residues: CASTRDGTLNYGYTF.

The V and J genes are TRBV25-1 and TRBJ2-4; D uncertain. The V end lost 7 bases, the J end lost 6 bases, and 13 bases lay between the germline ends. The CDR3 has 13 amino acids. The germline CDR1 and CDR2 sequences are MGHDK and SYGVNS. The CDR3 bases are TGTGCCAGCAAGTCCACTCCAAGAAACATTCAGTACTTC. Protein: CASKSTPRNIQYF.

The chain uses TRBV28 and TRBJ1-4; 10 nucleotides align to TRBD1. This CDR3 is built from 13 residues. CDR1 MDHEN and CDR2 SYDVKM come from the germline V gene. The ends lost 10 bases at V and 8 bases at J; junction bases unmatched: 7. The CDR3 is CATSDRGFEKLFF. CDR3 nucleotide sequence: TGTGCCACCTCGGACAGGGGGTTCGAAAAACTGTTTTTT.

The rearrangement uses TRBV27 and TRBJ2-7; D might be TRBD1 (5 bases). V lost 6 bases to trimming and J lost 2 bases, with 14 bases between them. Per the germline V gene, CDR1 is MNHEY and CDR2 is SMNVEV (reference sequence). The CDR3 loop spans 14 amino acids. In nucleotides, the CDR3 is TGTGCCAGCAGGTCCCGGCAGGGTACCTACGAGCAGTACTTC. Encoded protein: CASRSRQGTYEQYF.

This sequence joins TRBV19 and TRBJ1-4, with D possibly TRBD1 on 5 matching bases. In germline, CDR1 is LNHDA, CDR2 SQIVND (reference sequence). V dropped 2 bases and J dropped 7 bases, with 11 bases sitting between them. This CDR3 contains 14 residues. The CDR3 sequence is CASSIPGRIEKLFF. The CDR3 DNA sequence: TGTGCCAGTAGTATACCGGGGCGTATTGAAAAACTGTTTTTT.

With respect to this clone: The sample carries other DNA sequences with the same CDR3. The rearrangement links TRBV9 to TRBJ2-7; D might be TRBD2 (7 bases). Trimming stripped 4 bases from V and 3 bases from J, with 14 bases between. This CDR3 contains 14 residues. Germline V gene data show CDR1 as SGDLS and CDR2 as YYNGEE. The CDR3 sequence is CASSPSGGFYEQYF. Here the CDR3 DNA reads TGTGCCAGCAGCCCCTCGGGGGGCTTCTACGAGCAGTACTTC.

The rearrangement joins TRBV2 to TRBJ2-7; the D gene is possibly TRBD1 (5 bases). The ends were cut back, 7 bases at V and 0 bases at J, with 13 bases in the middle. The germline gives CDR1 SNHLY, CDR2 FYNNEI. The CDR3 loop spans 14 amino acids. CDR3 sequence reads: CASKTVLFSYEQYF. The DNA of the CDR3 is TGTGCCAGCAAGACAGTGCTATTCTCCTACGAGCAGTACTTC.

The chain is built from TRBV27 and TRBJ1-3; possibly TRBD1 for D (6 bases). V was pared by 2 bases and J by 2 bases, with 10 bases between. Germline lookup yields CDR1 MNHEY and CDR2 SMNVEV (reference sequence). This CDR3 comprises 15 residues. The CDR3: CASSLTGGPGNTIYF. The CDR3 region has the DNA TGTGCCAGCAGTTTAACGGGGGGCCCTGGAAACACCATATATTTT.

J is TRBJ2-7 and V is TRBV5-4, with 7 bases fitting TRBD1. Losses at the gene ends were 2 bases for V and 1 base for J; bases not matched to a gene: 3. The germline V gene has CDR1 SGHNT and CDR2 YYREEE (reference sequence). The CDR3 sequence is 14 residues long. CDR3 sequence reads: CASSFGTVSYEQYF. In DNA form, the CDR3 reads TGTGCCAGCAGCTTCGGGACAGTTTCCTACGAGCAGTACTTC.